These 7 T cell receptor beta chains were all obtained from the same sample, sequenced in a study of T cell responses to AZD1222 COVID-19 vaccine. Assay: immunoSEQ multiplex PCR; the TCRdb copy retains only in-frame clones and omits some. The profile shows about 140,000 clones, 80% to 90% of them singletons. The material sequenced was peripheral blood, taken on day 0 of AZD1222 vaccination. The receptors were sampled from an adult in good health.

V usage is TRBV6-5 and J usage is TRBJ2-1, with a tentative D call TRBD2 (6 bases). The CDR3 spans 15 residues. V was pared by 5 bases and J by 8 bases, with 19 bases between. Germline CDR1 reads MNHEY; CDR2 reads SVGAGI. The CDR3 loop is CASSRQKDYRDEQFF. The CDR3 region has the DNA TGTGCCAGCAGTAGACAGAAGGACTACCGGGATGAGCAGTTCTTC.

The genes are TRBV5-1 and TRBJ1-1; a weak D match, TRBD1 (5 bases). V lost 6 bases and J 0 bases, leaving 12 bases between the germline ends. This CDR3 is built from 14 residues. Germline lookup yields CDR1 SGHRS and CDR2 YFSETQ. The CDR3, as DNA: TGCGCCAGCACGGCGACAGTCATGAACACTGAAGCTTTCTTT. Its translation: CASTATVMNTEAFF.

The chain recombines TRBV5-1 with TRBJ2-5; D is unresolved. Per germline, CDR1 SGHRS and CDR2 YFSETQ. V was trimmed by 1 base and J by 1 base, leaving 8 bases between them. This CDR3 has 14 amino acids. This chain's CDR3 is CASSLNVPQETQYF. CDR3 bases: TGCGCCAGCAGCTTGAACGTTCCCCAAGAGACCCAGTACTTC.

V usage is TRBV2 and J usage is TRBJ1-5, with D maybe TRBD1 (6 bases). The V and J ends lost 1 base and 1 base respectively, with 8 bases between them. Germline CDR1 SNHLY, CDR2 FYNNEI. This CDR3 spans 15 amino acids. Written as DNA, the CDR3 is TGTGCCAGCAGTGAAGGCAGGGGAAGCAATCAGCCCCAGCATTTT. It translates to CASSEGRGSNQPQHF. Drawing the rest from reference TRBV2 and TRBJ1-5, the complete variable domain is EPEVTQTPSHQVTQMGQEVILRCVPISNHLYFYWYRQILGQKVEFLVSFYNNEISEKSEIFDDQFSVERPDGSNFTLKIRSTKLEDSAMYFCASSEGRGSNQPQHFGDGTRLSIL.

There are a few counts of this clone. This rearrangement joins TRBV24-1 to TRBJ2-3; 7 nucleotides line up with TRBD2. The germline V gene has CDR1 KGHDR and CDR2 SFDVKD. The CDR3 is 17 amino acids. The junction had 10 bases not matched to a gene; V was cut back by 3 bases and J by 2 bases. In nucleotides, the CDR3 is TGTGCCACCAGTGATGCGGGGGACCCGACAATCACAGATACGCAGTATTTT. Translating gives CATSDAGDPTITDTQYF.

V usage is TRBV29-1 and J usage is TRBJ1-4; perhaps TRBD1 as D (6 bases). Looked up from germline, CDR1 is SQVTM and CDR2 is ANQGSEA. There are 13 residues in the CDR3. V was trimmed by 7 bases and J by 8 bases, leaving 17 bases between them. CDR3 residues: CSAGGQGREKLFF. The CDR3 DNA reads TGCAGCGCGGGGGGGCAGGGAAGGGAAAAACTGTTTTTT.

The genes are TRBV19 and TRBJ1-2; D remains unclear. Per the germline V gene, CDR1 is LNHDA and CDR2 is SQIVND (reference sequence). V was cut by 6 bases and J by 1 base, with 15 bases left in between. This CDR3 is built from 15 residues. CDR3 bases: TGTGCCAGTAGCTGGGCTGGCAGGCGTAACTATGGCTACACCTTC. Its protein product is CASSWAGRRNYGYTF. The variable domain in full, completed from reference TRBV19 and TRBJ1-2, reads DGGITQSPKYLFRKEGQNVTLSCEQNLNHDAMYWYRQDPGQGLRLIYYSQIVNDFQKGDIAEGYSVSREKKESFPLTVTSAQKNPTAFYLCASSWAGRRNYGYTFGSGTRLTVV.